What follows describes a single T cell receptor beta chain. Its binding antigen is unknown. The record has no base qualities; no much larger clone is one base away. The TCR beta CDR3 regions were amplified from the RNA transcripts. A first-round RT-PCR of the TCR CDR3 used the HTBI primer set with the Qiagen OneStep RT-PCR kit. Libraries were constructed in a second round of multiplex PCR, after which size selection and purification were carried out. The libraries were sequenced on an Illumina HiSeq2000 using paired-end 100 bp reads. The study's own analysis went as follows. SOAPnuke was used to process the raw data, throwing out any read that contained adapters or uncalled bases, had a mean Phred below 15, or lacked an exact constant-primer or identifier match. COPE v1.2.5 was used to merge high-quality paired reads, and clonotypes were defined as unique nucleotide sequences. MiTCR v1.1 was used to align the clonotypes against IMGT TRBV, TRBD and TRBJ reference segments. The analysis was restricted to V-J combinations with a frequency above 0.0001, which together covered approximately 99% of the repertoires. A TCS score was defined as the ratio between F50 (clonal expansion) and ExV (chaos), using BLOSUM62-based TCRdist between CDR3 peptides within each V-J. Welch's t-statistics and random forest reduced 450 to 600 V-J features to 10 to 15, which were used in a naive Bayes classifier (R e1071). Using fastp at Q25 and MiXCR, TCRdb reprocessed the public reads and kept productive beta chains. Each entry is one CDR3 protein sequence, shown with its most common DNA and genes. In this record, the V and J calls reflect TCRdb's handling and not the investigators' own analysis. The sample data list approximately 560,000 distinct CDR3 sequences, and roughly 46% of these were observed just once. The top ten clones comprise 8.2% of the sample.

A patient counted as having stable Graves' hyperthyroidism if no progression to ophthalmopathy occurred over 18 months of follow-up. Hyperthyroidism patients were newly diagnosed, had a disease duration of under 2 months, and were aged 18 to 65 years. Patients with uncontrolled infections, other autoimmune diseases, pregnancy or lactation were excluded. Diagnoses relied on clinical symptoms, serum thyroxine and TRAb, thyroid ultrasound and orbital computed tomography. Trizol reagent was used to extract total RNA, and RNA quality was then checked on an Agilent 2100 Bioanalyzer. This sample stems from a study of T cells in Graves' hyperthyroidism and ophthalmopathy (dated by TCRdb to 2018 to 2020). About the study as a whole: TCR V-J signatures able to tell the groups apart were searched for in a discovery cohort of 100 patients, of whom approximately 40 had Graves' ophthalmopathy and 57 had stable Graves' hyperthyroidism. In addition, the study compared T-cell repertoires in thyroid tissue and in blood from roughly 6 Graves' hyperthyroidism patients. According to the paper, TCR Vbeta CDR3 sequencing was carried out on about 140 peripheral blood samples, which came from 40 to 45 ophthalmopathy, around 74 hyperthyroidism and roughly 17 progressor patients. After blood sampling, hyperthyroidism patients were treated with methimazole at a starting dose of 30 mg daily, and ophthalmopathy patients were treated with high-dose intravenous methylprednisolone. The roughly 99 discovery patients were divided at random into training and test sets in a 7:3 ratio. Prospective prediction of ophthalmopathy was tested in an independent validation cohort of approximately 19 hyperthyroidism patients and around 16 patients who later progressed to ophthalmopathy. Summary of the overall study and its limitations: Ophthalmopathy was separated from stable hyperthyroidism by a 13 V-J signature model, with over 85% sensitivity and 81% to 83% specificity obtained in cross-validation and 80%/75% obtained in testing. In validation, the model predicted progression to ophthalmopathy a median of around six months before onset, with about 64% sensitivity and roughly 79% specificity. Most expanded thyroid clonotypes (frequency above 0.001) were also found in blood, which suggests that blood repertoires may mirror thyroid immune responses. No statistical method was used to set the sample size in advance, and investigators knew the group allocation.

Relative to germline, V is 3 bases shorter and J is 2 bases shorter, with 9 bases between their ends. The germline V gene provides CDR1 SGDLS and CDR2 YYNGEE. The CDR3 goes from the cysteine to the phenylalanine over 14 residues. The only DNA kept is the CDR3, 42 bases in frame from the first base. Rearrangement joined TRBV9 to TRBJ1-3; a weak D assignment points to TRBD1 (5 bases agree). The specimen was peripheral blood or thyroid tissue (not recorded which). This sequence was found in a young woman with Graves' hyperthyroidism. Donor details come from another sample of the same person, matched by shared clones. The base sequence is TGTGCCAGCAGCGGGGGGATACCTGGAAACACCATATATTTT. Protein translation: CASSGGIPGNTIYF.